The T cell receptor beta chain under discussion was sequenced for a study of stem cell transplantation in POMP-related autoinflammatory disease (dated by TCRdb to the early 2020s). General notes on the study: According to the study's hypothesis, the TRB repertoire gets skewed because defective thymoproteasomes impair MHC class I-dependent CD8+ T-cell differentiation and positive selection. Before transplant, CD4+ naive T-cell skewing, low CD8+ T-cell proportions, and reduced T-cell cytokine secretion were observed in patients. After transplant, DNA chimerism analysis showed 100% donor engraftment of neutrophils and platelets through one year. The effect of POMP deficiency on T-cell receptor beta repertoire diversity and CDR3 characteristics was assessed using high-throughput TRB sequencing. Results the study describes overall, beyond this receptor: Statistical significance for the trend toward lower diversity and increased clonality in PRAID patients was reached only for regulatory T cells. PRAID patients trended toward lower TRB diversity and higher clonality across all analyzed T-cell subsets. The number of unique TRB V-J gene pairings in PRAID patients was restricted.

Cut back by 2 bases and 5 bases, the V and J ends lie 13 bases apart. From a lookup of the germline V gene, CDR1 and CDR2 are SGHRS and YFSETQ. There are 14 amino acids in the CDR3, from cysteine to phenylalanine inclusive. This entry keeps only the CDR3 DNA: 42 bases, framed from base 1. The library was made by the immunoSEQ multiplex PCR assay. Regarding the original processing steps: Repertoire diversity was quantified with Shannon entropy, accounting for clonal size distribution. The Gini-Simpson index (Simpson_1-D) was used to measure inequality of clonotype distribution. TCRdb re-hosts the immuneACCESS table, in-frame sequences only. Its copies lack some clones; in the studies checked, an unresolved V gene accounts for under half of them, and the cause for the rest is not known. The V and J calls and clone size come from that table; D and trimming were worked out from the DNA. Present in this sample are roughly 70,000 clones, around 90% of which were seen just once. 0.5% to 0.75% of the sample belongs to the ten largest clones.

Concerning this clone itself: What antigen it recognizes has not been identified. Within one base of it there is no much larger clone, and no base qualities were kept.

The sample's time point label is to be understood as: after hematopoietic stem cell transplant. PRAID was characterized by prominent immunodeficiency alongside autoinflammation. Before TRB sequencing, the T-cell subsets, namely conventional T cells, CD8+ T cells, regulatory T cells, and T follicular helper cells, were sorted. The sequence joins TRBV5-1 to TRBJ1-1, with the D segment identity uncertain. The receptor was derived from a human patient with POMP-related autoinflammation and immune dysregulation (PRAID). Some T cells may originate with the graft donor following a transplant. Sequences were derived from CD4+ T cells from PBMCs, sampled after stem cell transplantation. The bases read TGCGCCAGCAGCTTTCCGGGTCGGGAAACTGAAGCTTTCTTT. Translation gives CASSFPGRETEAFF.